This TCR beta chain came from a study of blood T cell repertoires in COVID-19. Repertoires were generated with immunoSEQ multiplex PCR, while TCRdb's copy carries only in-frame clones and drops some. In the table there are 110,000 to 150,000 clones, around 83% of which are singletons. The CDR3 totals 16 residues. V lost 5 bases to trimming and J lost 8 bases; unmatched junction nucleotides: 13. The germline gives CDR1 SNHLY, CDR2 FYNNEI. This chain uses TRBV2 with TRBJ1-3; 9 positions match TRBD1. Sequenced input: peripheral blood. The source is an elderly woman with acute or convalescent COVID-19. CDR3 sequence reads: CASSKQGAPSVDTIYF. The CDR3 DNA follows: TGTGCCAGCAGTAAACAGGGGGCGCCTAGTGTGGACACCATATATTTT.